The present entry profiles one TCR beta chain with its context. Clones were sequenced by immunoSEQ multiplex PCR, and TCRdb holds only the in-frame ones, with some missing. The sample carries some 71,000 clones, approximately 96% recorded once. This entry is derived from a study of technical replicates of blood from several donors. Germline assignment: CDR1 SNHLY and CDR2 FYNNEI. Trimming stripped 5 bases from V and 4 bases from J, with 7 bases between. The CDR3 length is 12 residues. The J gene is TRBJ2-3, the V gene TRBV2; D not resolved. The sequenced sample consisted of T cells isolated from PBMCs. The source is a human donor in good health. The CDR3 region is CASSLESDTQYF. DNA for the CDR3: TGTGCCAGCAGTTTAGAATCAGATACGCAGTATTTT.